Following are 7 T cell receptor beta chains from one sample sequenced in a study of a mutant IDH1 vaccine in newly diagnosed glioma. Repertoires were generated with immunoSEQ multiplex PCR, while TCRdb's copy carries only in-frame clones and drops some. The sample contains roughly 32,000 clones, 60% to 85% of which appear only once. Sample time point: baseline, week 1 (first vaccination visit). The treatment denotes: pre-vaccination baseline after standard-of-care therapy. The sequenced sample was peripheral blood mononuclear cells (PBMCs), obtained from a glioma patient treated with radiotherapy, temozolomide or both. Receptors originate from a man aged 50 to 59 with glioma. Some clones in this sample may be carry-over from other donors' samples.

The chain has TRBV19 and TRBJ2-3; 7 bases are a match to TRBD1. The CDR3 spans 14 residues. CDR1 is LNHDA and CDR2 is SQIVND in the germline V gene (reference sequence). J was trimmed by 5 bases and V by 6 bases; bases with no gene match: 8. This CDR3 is CASRTGTEKDTQYF. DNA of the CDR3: TGTGCCAGTAGAACCGGGACAGAAAAAGATACGCAGTATTTT. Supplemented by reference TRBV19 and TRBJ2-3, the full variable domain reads DGGITQSPKYLFRKEGQNVTLSCEQNLNHDAMYWYRQDPGQGLRLIYYSQIVNDFQKGDIAEGYSVSREKKESFPLTVTSAQKNPTAFYLCASRTGTEKDTQYFGPGTRLTVL.

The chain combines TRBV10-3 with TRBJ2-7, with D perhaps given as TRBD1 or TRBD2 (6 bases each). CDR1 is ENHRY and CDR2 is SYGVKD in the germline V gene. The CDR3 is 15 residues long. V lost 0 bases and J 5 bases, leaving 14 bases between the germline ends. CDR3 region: CAISESGGRRDEQYF. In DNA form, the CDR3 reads TGTGCCATCAGTGAGTCTGGGGGGCGGAGGGACGAGCAGTACTTC.

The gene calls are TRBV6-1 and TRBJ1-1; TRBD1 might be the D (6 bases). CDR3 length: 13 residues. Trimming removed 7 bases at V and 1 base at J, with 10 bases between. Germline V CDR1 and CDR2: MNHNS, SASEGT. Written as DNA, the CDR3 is TGTGCCAGCAAAGAACAGGGGAACACTGAAGCTTTCTTT. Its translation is CASKEQGNTEAFF.

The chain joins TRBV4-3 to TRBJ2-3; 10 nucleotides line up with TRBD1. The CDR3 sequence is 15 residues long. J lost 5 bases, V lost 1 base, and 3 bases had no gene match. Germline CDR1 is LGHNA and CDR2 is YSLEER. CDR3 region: CASSQAGQGVDTQYF. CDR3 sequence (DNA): TGCGCCAGCAGCCAAGCCGGACAGGGGGTAGATACGCAGTATTTT.

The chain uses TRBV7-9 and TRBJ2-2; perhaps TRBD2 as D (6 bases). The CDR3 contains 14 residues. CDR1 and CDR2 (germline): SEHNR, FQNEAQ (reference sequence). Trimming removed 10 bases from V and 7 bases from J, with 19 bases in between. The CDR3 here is CATSSGGRGGELFF. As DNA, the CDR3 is TGTGCCACCTCTTCTGGGGGGAGAGGCGGGGAGCTGTTTTTT. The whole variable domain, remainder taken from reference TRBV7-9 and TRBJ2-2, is DTGVSQNPRHKITKRGQNVTFRCDPISEHNRLYWYRQTLGQGPEFLTYFQNEAQLEKSRLLSDRFSAERPKGSFSTLEIQRTEQGDSAMYLCATSSGGRGGELFFGEGSRLTVL.

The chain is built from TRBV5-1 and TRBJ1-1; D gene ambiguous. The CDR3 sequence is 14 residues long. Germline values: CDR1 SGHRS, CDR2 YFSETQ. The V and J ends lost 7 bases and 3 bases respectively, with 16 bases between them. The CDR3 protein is CASLGGSGDTEAFF. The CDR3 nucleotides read TGCGCCAGCTTGGGAGGAAGCGGGGACACTGAAGCTTTCTTT. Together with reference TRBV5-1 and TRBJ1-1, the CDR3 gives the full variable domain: KAGVTQTPRYLIKTRGQQVTLSCSPISGHRSVSWYQQTPGQGLQFLFEYFSETQRNKGNFPGRFSGRQFSNSRSEMNVSTLELGDSALYLCASLGGSGDTEAFFGQGTRLTVV.

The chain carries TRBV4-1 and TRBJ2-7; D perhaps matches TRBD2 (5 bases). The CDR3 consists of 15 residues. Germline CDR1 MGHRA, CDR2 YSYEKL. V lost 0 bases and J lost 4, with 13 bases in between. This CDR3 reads CASSQEIGLAYEQYF. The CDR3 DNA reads TGCGCCAGCAGCCAAGAAATTGGGCTAGCTTACGAGCAGTACTTC.